This T cell receptor beta chain was recovered during a study of blood T cell repertoires in COVID-19. Study in general: Donors in the United States, Italy and Spain gave samples during acute or convalescent COVID-19.

The CDR3 spans 16 residues. V lost 6 bases, J lost 6 bases, and 10 bases stayed unmatched. Germline-derived CDR1 and CDR2 are SNHLY and FYNNEI. Assay used: immunoSEQ multiplex PCR; TCRdb lists only in-frame clones, some missing. The sample has around 150,000 clones, roughly 84% seen once. V usage is TRBV2 and J usage is TRBJ1-4; TRBD1 aligns across 10 bases. Sequencing was performed on peripheral blood. The TCR sequence derives from a man aged 65 to 79 with acute or convalescent COVID-19. The DNA for the CDR3 is TGTGCCAGCAGCAGCAGGGACAGGGGTTCTTATGAAAAACTGTTTTTT. Its protein product is CASSSRDRGSYEKLFF.